The present entry profiles one T cell receptor beta chain with its context. Its antigen is unknown. No much larger clone exists at a distance of one base, and base qualities are not known. The treatment or condition tag for this specimen amounts to: live attenuated yellow fever vaccine strain. At each blood-draw timepoint, two biological replicates of bulk PBMCs were collected. A standard Ficoll-Paque protocol was used to isolate PBMCs from peripheral blood. TriZol was used to extract RNA from bulk PBMCs, from CD4 and CD8 fractions, and from dextramer-positive and dextramer-negative fractions. TCR cDNA was made using 5'RACE template switching, a step that added a universal primer site and unique molecular identifiers. cDNA synthesis was primed from both the TCR alpha and TCR beta constant segments. Library amplification involved two PCR steps, and the second step added sample barcodes and sequencing adapters. Sequencing of libraries was done on Illumina HiSeq 2500 (2x100 bp) or NovaSeq (2x150 bp). The authors' analysis ran thus. Reads were demultiplexed and collapsed into UMI consensus sequences with MIGEC, and V(D)J alignment was performed with MiXCR. Vaccine-responding clonotypes were defined with edgeR using replicate PBMC samples, requiring FDR below 0.01 and a log2 fold change above 5 up to day 15. CD4 or CD8 identity was assigned to each bulk clonotype according to whether the clonotype was present at higher abundance in the sequenced CD4 repertoire or the sequenced CD8 repertoire. TCRdb handled the public reads itself, with Q25 trimming in fastp and clone calling in MiXCR, and kept productive beta chains. Each record represents a unique CDR3 protein, reported with the most common genes and DNA among its rows. It is TCRdb's table, rather than the study itself, that gives the V and J calls and clone size. This sample is represented by hundreds of thousands of distinct CDR3 sequences; around an eighth of them were singletons. The ten most abundant clones make up 11% to 15% of the sample.

This sample was taken from a study of T cells after yellow fever vaccination (dated by TCRdb to between 2018 and 2021). Notes on the research overall: The SMART-Seq v4 Ultra Low Input RNA kit was used to prepare libraries from fractions with low cell numbers. To track T-cell clones before and after primary and booster YFV17D yellow fever vaccination, bulk TCR alpha and beta repertoires were sequenced longitudinally. Blood was collected at multiple timepoints before and after primary and secondary immunization, and bulk PBMC replicates and cell subsets were isolated. The cohort comprised two healthy male donors, one aged 18 to 30 and one aged 30 to 40 years.

Here is what the overall study found, with its caveats: A small fraction of clonotypes showed up in both the CD4 and CD8 compartments, probably as a result of convergent recombination. Compared with the primary T-cell response, the secondary T-cell response was faster but weaker, reaching its peak on day 5 rather than on day 15. After the booster, most of the clones that had expanded following primary vaccination were detected again (about 95% of CD4 and around 88% of CD8), which suggests that memory was broadly maintained. The study included only a couple of donors, which limits how far the findings can be generalized. Because abundant contaminating clonotypes from the bulk population could be contained in FACS-sorted repertoires, computational filtering was required.

Taken from the germline V gene (reference sequence), the CDR1 and CDR2 loops are DFQATT and SNEGSKA. V and J are truncated by 4 bases and 0 bases respectively, leaving an intervening sequence of 14 bases. The CDR3 contains 15 residues, cysteine and phenylalanine counted. Of all the DNA, just the CDR3 is kept, 45 bases in frame from base 1. The material was PBMCs, obtained on the day of the yellow fever booster vaccination. The clonotype comes from a man under 40 who received the YFV17D yellow fever vaccine. Here the chain combines TRBV20-1 and TRBJ2-3; the D gene is possibly TRBD2, with 6 bases matching. The CDR3 loop reads CSAKGRRGSTDTQYF. The base sequence is TGCAGTGCTAAGGGGAGGAGAGGGAGCACAGATACGCAGTATTTT.